This is a list of T cell receptor beta chains from one sample in a study of memory CD4+ T cells and cytomegalovirus serostatus. Only in-frame clones appear in the TCRdb table, and some are missing; sequencing was by immunoSEQ multiplex PCR. The table records 40,000 to 50,000 clones, approximately 82% of them present only once. The sequenced sample was memory CD4+ T cells from blood. All receptors derive from an adult in good health and CMV-seronegative. Each CDR3 is given with its conserved first and last residue. D genes are given only for firm matches. Only some rows state a clone size, as once, few, many or a class for expanded clones.

J	V	size	D	CDR3	DNA
TRBJ2-3	TRBV5-6	NA	NA	CASSLATADTQYF	TGTGCCAGCAGCTTGGCTACAGCAGATACGCAGTATTTT
TRBJ2-1	TRBV5-1	NA	TRBD2	CASSLAPQRGAGSYNEQFF	TGCGCCAGCAGCTTGGCCCCCCAGCGGGGGGCCGGTTCCTACAATGAGCAGTTCTTC
TRBJ1-5	TRBV6-1	once	NA	CASSEAWWTNQPQHF	TGTGCCAGCAGTGAAGCTTGGTGGACGAATCAGCCCCAGCATTTT
TRBJ2-1	TRBV10-3	NA	NA	CAISARSGIQINEQFF	TGTGCCATCAGTGCCCGGTCAGGGATCCAGATCAATGAGCAGTTCTTC
TRBJ1-4	TRBV5-1	NA	NA	CASSLGQTTNEKLFF	TGCGCCAGCAGCTTGGGACAGACAACTAATGAAAAACTGTTTTTT
TRBJ2-7	TRBV6-1	NA	NA	CASSWSDLSYEQYF	TGTGCCAGCAGTTGGTCAGACCTATCCTACGAGCAGTACTTC
TRBJ2-5	TRBV29-1	NA	NA	CSVERRGRAQYF	TGCAGCGTTGAACGGCGGGGAAGGGCCCAGTACTTC
TRBJ2-1	TRBV5-5	NA	TRBD1	CASSLGQGSYNEQFF	TGTGCCAGCAGCTTGGGACAGGGGTCCTACAATGAGCAGTTCTTC
TRBJ1-5	TRBV19	few	NA	CASRRTDRQPQHF	TGTGCCAGTAGGCGGACAGACCGGCAGCCCCAGCATTTT
TRBJ1-6	TRBV2	NA	NA	CASSPLGPLHF	TGTGCCAGCAGTCCATTGGGACCCCTCCACTTT
TRBJ2-5	TRBV4-2	NA	NA	CASSQDGGGQETQYF	TGTGCCAGCAGCCAAGATGGGGGCGGACAAGAGACCCAGTACTTC
TRBJ2-7	TRBV19	few	TRBD2	CASSSSSGVYEQYF	TGTGCCAGTAGCAGTTCTAGCGGGGTATACGAGCAGTACTTC
TRBJ2-1	TRBV9	NA	NA	CASSVVASSAKAYNEQFF	TGTGCCAGCAGCGTAGTTGCATCTTCGGCGAAAGCCTACAATGAGCAGTTCTTC
TRBJ1-1	TRBV5-1	NA	TRBD1	CASRETGLGSSAEAFF	TGCGCCAGCAGGGAGACAGGGTTAGGATCCAGCGCTGAAGCTTTCTTT
TRBJ1-4	TRBV6-5	once	NA	CASRENQGANEKLFF	TGTGCCAGCAGGGAAAACCAGGGTGCTAATGAAAAACTGTTTTTT
TRBJ1-6	TRBV11-2	NA	NA	CASSPPSGGGSPLHF	TGTGCCAGCAGCCCCCCTTCAGGAGGAGGTTCACCCCTCCACTTT
TRBJ1-4	TRBV30	NA	NA	CAWRGHKKYSTQEKLFF	TGTGCCTGGAGGGGGCACAAGAAGTACAGTACCCAGGAAAAACTGTTTTTT
TRBJ2-7	TRBV5-6	NA	TRBD2	CASSLRRGVLEQYF	TGTGCCAGCAGCTTGCGGCGGGGGGTCCTCGAGCAGTACTTC
TRBJ1-5	TRBV7-2	NA	NA	CASNDRVNQPQHF	TGTGCCAGCAACGACAGAGTCAATCAGCCCCAGCATTTT
TRBJ1-3	TRBV28	NA	NA	CASSLLDSRSGNTIYF	TGTGCCAGCAGTTTACTGGACAGCCGCTCTGGAAACACCATATATTTT
TRBJ1-4	TRBV28	NA	TRBD1	CASSTRTGPNEKLFF	TGTGCCAGCAGTACACGGACAGGGCCGAATGAAAAACTGTTTTTT
TRBJ2-4	TRBV28	few	NA	CASGEAKNIQYF	TGTGCCAGCGGGGAAGCCAAAAACATTCAGTACTTC
TRBJ1-2	TRBV6-5	NA	TRBD1	CASSYTGGYGYTF	TGTGCCAGCAGTTACACAGGGGGCTATGGCTACACCTTC
TRBJ2-5	TRBV5-1	NA	TRBD1	CASSGGQGGVTQYF	TGCGCCAGCAGCGGGGGACAGGGGGGTGTGACCCAGTACTTC
TRBJ2-5	TRBV6-1	NA	NA	CASSEHQQETQYF	TGTGCCAGCAGTGAACACCAACAAGAGACCCAGTACTTC
TRBJ2-6	TRBV11-2	NA	NA	CASSYDSGDSGANVLTF	TGTGCCAGCAGCTACGATTCGGGTGACTCTGGGGCCAACGTCCTGACTTTC
TRBJ2-3	TRBV27	once	TRBD2	CASSLRLAGGQVDTQYF	TGTGCCAGCAGTTTGCGACTAGCGGGGGGGCAGGTGGATACGCAGTATTTT
TRBJ1-3	TRBV7-9	NA	NA	CASNAQAPSGNTIYF	TGTGCCAGCAACGCCCAGGCCCCCTCTGGAAACACCATATATTTT
TRBJ1-2	TRBV28	NA	NA	CASSGSNQGYGYTF	TGTGCCAGCAGCGGGTCTAACCAGGGCTATGGCTACACCTTC
TRBJ2-7	TRBV15	NA	NA	CATSRRQGYEQYF	TGTGCCACCTCCAGAAGGCAGGGATACGAGCAGTACTTC
TRBJ2-3	TRBV18	once	NA	CASSPPGVNGYTDTQYF	TGTGCCAGCTCACCACCGGGTGTTAACGGATACACAGATACGCAGTATTTT
TRBJ1-1	TRBV16	few	NA	CASSQIAIVRDTEAFF	TGTGCCAGCAGCCAAATCGCGATTGTACGCGACACTGAAGCTTTCTTT
TRBJ1-2	TRBV18	NA	NA	CASSPGAQGNYGYTF	TGTGCCAGCTCACCGGGAGCACAGGGAAACTATGGCTACACCTTC
TRBJ2-2	TRBV5-1	NA	NA	CASSLEAGRGSGELFF	TGCGCCAGCAGCTTGGAGGCAGGGAGAGGTTCCGGGGAGCTGTTTTTT
TRBJ2-5	TRBV7-3	once	NA	CASSLNPSPETQYF	TGTGCCAGCAGCTTAAACCCATCCCCGGAGACCCAGTACTTC
TRBJ1-2	TRBV7-8	NA	NA	CASSLAVLVGVNYGYTF	TGTGCCAGCAGCTTAGCGGTTCTGGTGGGGGTTAACTATGGCTACACCTTC
TRBJ2-5	TRBV4-1	NA	TRBD2	CASSRSRRGRTQETQYF	TGCGCCAGCAGCCGTTCACGGCGCGGGAGGACCCAAGAGACCCAGTACTTC
TRBJ2-7	TRBV7-2	once	TRBD2	CASSLGLAAGEQYF	TGTGCCAGCAGCTTAGGACTAGCGGCAGGCGAGCAGTACTTC
TRBJ2-1	TRBV27	NA	NA	CASRNYRDHNEQFF	TGTGCCAGCAGAAATTACAGGGACCACAATGAGCAGTTCTTC